The TCR beta chain under discussion was sequenced for a study of vaccination effects on CD4 cells after COVID-19 (dated 2022 in TCRdb). Study-level background: Two doses of either the BNT162b2 or the mRNA-1273 mRNA SARS-CoV-2 vaccine were administered to participants. SARS-CoV-2 spike-specific CD4+ TCR repertoires were compared before and after mRNA vaccination in COVID-19 convalescent patients and in infection-naive vaccine recipients. The full study included 9 to 10 COVID-19 convalescent patients and several SARS-CoV-2-naive healthy vaccine recipients. Cultures from other donors in the study were sequenced using the Oncomine TCR Beta short-read assay on an Illumina iSeq 100.

Overall results and qualifications from the work: Both infection-induced and vaccine-induced clones contracted markedly at late post-vaccination timepoints, which is consistent with waning T cell responses. The study was limited by a small number of convalescent patients, and early post-infection timepoints were lacking. Among healthy vaccine recipients, nearly all vaccine-induced clones were SARS-CoV-2 mono-reactive, and just 1 of 255 was cross-reactive with common cold coronaviruses.

Comments on this clone: Its cognate antigen has yet to be identified. No clone much larger than this one lies a single base away; base qualities are absent.

Receptors were amplified or captured by the immunoSEQ multiplex PCR assay. DNA from the cultured and isolated CD4+ T cells underwent TCR beta CDR3 sequencing. The study's processing was this. Non-productive TCR sequences were removed and reads were trimmed to the CDR3 region, keeping CDR3s of at least 7 amino acids. The MANAFEST web app was used to pick out antigen-specific clonotypes by comparing their expansion in peptide wells with that in reference cultures. For clones to be considered positive, expansion at FDR<0.05 versus reference and all other wells, an odds ratio above 5, and a frequency above 0.1% in two replicate wells were required. Clonotypes significantly expanded in SARS-CoV-2 spike wells and in at least one common cold coronavirus spike condition were defined as cross-reactive. Using the stringdist R package, CDR3 similarity was measured by Levenshtein distance, and unrooted trees were constructed with ape in R 3.6.1. The source is immuneACCESS, and TCRdb retained only in-frame sequences with V and J called. Part of the clones is not carried over; for the studies checked, unresolved V genes explain less than half of this, and the remainder is unexplained. The D gene and trimming were derived from the DNA, and the V and J assignments and clone size from that table. Across this sample there are about 55,000 clones, with roughly 76% seen only once. The top ten clonotypes cover about 17% of the sample.

The CDR1 and CDR2 encoded by the germline V gene (reference sequence) are LNHDA and SQIVND. The V and J ends are trimmed by 7 bases and 3 bases, leaving 19 bases between them. The CDR3 numbers 16 residues from cysteine through phenylalanine. Only CDR3 DNA is held: 48 bases, read in frame from base 1. In the ViraFEST assay, PBMC were stimulated with viral peptide pools, and antigen-specific CD4+ T cell clonotypes were then identified by expansion using TCR sequencing. After approximately eleven days of culture, CD4+ T cells were isolated with the EasySep CD4+ T cell isolation kit. Healthy vaccine recipients had no prior SARS-CoV-2 infection, confirmed by negative nucleocapsid antibodies before and after vaccination. A few million PBMC per well were cultured with approximately 10 ug/ml peptides in IMDM containing about 5% human AB serum, about 9.7 IU/ml IL-2 and gentamicin. On days 3 and 7, half of the culture medium was replaced with fresh IL-2-containing medium. Unless noted otherwise, every peptide stimulation condition was cultured in triplicate wells. PBMC were separated from whole blood using Ficoll-Paque Plus gradient centrifugation and were then either cryopreserved at -140C or used fresh. Overlapping peptide pools spanned the spike proteins of SARS-CoV-2 and the common cold coronaviruses HCoV-NL63, HCoV-OC43 and HCoV-229E. Genomic DNA was extracted from cultured CD4+ T cells with the QIAamp micro DNA kit.

The chain is made from TRBV19 and TRBJ2-1; possibly the D gene is TRBD2, per 5 matching bases. The sample consisted of CD4+ T cells from PBMCs cultured with SARS-CoV-2 spike peptides, taken before COVID-19 vaccination. What this sample's cell subset or site label stands for: SARS-CoV-2 spike overlapping peptide pool stimulation. This receptor was taken from a human donor who received a COVID-19 vaccine. CDR3 loop: CASNPTPGELYNEQFF. Here is the DNA: TGTGCCAGTAACCCTACACCCGGGGAACTCTACAATGAGCAGTTCTTC. The full variable domain, with segments outside the CDR3 supplied by the reference TRBV19 and TRBJ2-1 proteins, appears as DGGITQSPKYLFRKEGQNVTLSCEQNLNHDAMYWYRQDPGQGLRLIYYSQIVNDFQKGDIAEGYSVSREKKESFPLTVTSAQKNPTAFYLCASNPTPGELYNEQFFGPGTRLTVL.